The 6 T cell receptor beta chains given below trace back to one sample, sequenced in a study of blood T cell repertoires in COVID-19. Sequenced by immunoSEQ multiplex PCR; TCRdb stores in-frame clones only, minus some. This table has hundreds of thousands of clones, 85% to 90% appearing once. The sequenced sample was peripheral blood. The receptor set was obtained from a man in his forties with acute or convalescent COVID-19.

DNA for the CDR3: TGTGCCACCAGTGACCCCGGACGGACTGGAGGCACAGATACGCAGTATTTT. Translating gives CATSDPGRTGGTDTQYF. V usage is TRBV24-1 and J usage is TRBJ2-3, with D tentatively TRBD2 (5 bases). The V gene lost 4 bases and the J gene lost 1 base, with 17 bases spanning the gap. The CDR3 is 17 amino acids. The V gene's germline CDR1 is KGHDR and CDR2 SFDVKD.

In DNA form, the CDR3 reads TGTGCCAGCAGCCAAGATTTGGGGACTAGCGGGGCGGGGCAGTTCTTC. This sequence encodes CASSQDLGTSGAGQFF. The J gene is TRBJ2-1, the V gene TRBV4-2; 13 nucleotides line up with TRBD2. The CDR3 loop spans 16 amino acids. The germline V gene encodes CDR1 LGHNA and CDR2 YNFKEQ. Trimming removed 0 bases from V and 12 bases from J; junction bases left unmatched: 8.

The table lists this clone with a count of one. The J gene is TRBJ1-1, the V gene TRBV3-1 (or the pseudogene TRBV3-2); tentatively, D is TRBD1 (5 bases). The length of the CDR3 is 15 residues. V lost 4 bases to trimming and J lost 7 bases, with 19 bases between them. Germline V gene lookup returns CDR1 LGHDT and CDR2 YNNKEL (reference sequence). Here the CDR3 reads CASSRSNIGADEAFF. CDR3 in DNA: TGTGCCAGCAGCCGCAGCAATATAGGGGCGGATGAAGCTTTCTTT.

The chain recombines TRBV5-1 with TRBJ2-7; possible D gene TRBD1, 5 bases. This CDR3 is built from 12 residues. Between the trimmed V and J ends, which lost 3 bases and 3 bases, there was a span of 7 bases. Germline values: CDR1 SGHRS, CDR2 YFSETQ. CDR3 in amino acids: CASSWGGYEQYF. CDR3 coding DNA: TGCGCCAGCAGCTGGGGCGGCTACGAGCAGTACTTC.

This chain links TRBV3-1 (or the pseudogene TRBV3-2) with TRBJ2-3; D is uncertain. The CDR3 runs to 13 residues. Germline V CDR1 and CDR2: LGHDT, YNNKEL (reference sequence). Deletions cut 4 bases from V and 6 bases from J, with 11 bases between. The CDR3 bases are TGTGCCAGCAGCCTACTCCCCATGGATACGCAGTATTTT. It translates to CASSLLPMDTQYF.

V is TRBV27 and J is TRBJ2-7, with D perhaps matching TRBD2 (5 bases). V dropped 9 bases and J dropped 3 bases, with 9 bases sitting between them. CDR3 size: 11 residues. The germline V gene encodes CDR1 MNHEY and CDR2 SMNVEV (reference sequence). The DNA for the CDR3 is TGTGCCAGTACGGCGGGCTACGAGCAGTACTTC. Residues: CASTAGYEQYF.